The 13 T cell receptor beta chains below all came from one sample that was sequenced in a study of T-cell reconstitution after alpha-beta-depleted transplantation in children (dated by TCRdb to 2016 to 2018). Receptor libraries were prepared by PCR. The sequencer listed for this sample is Illumina HiSeq 2500. TCR library preparation used molecular barcoding, with unique molecular identifiers applied to normalize quantification of the TCRbeta repertoire. Clones were called with MiXCR by TCRdb after fastp trimmed the public reads at Q25, and only in-frame beta chains were retained. When rows share a CDR3 protein, they turn into one entry using the most common DNA and genes. The sample table shows around 580,000 distinct CDR3 sequences, and 25% to 30% are seen once. The ten biggest clones cover under 45% of the sample. The treatment or condition label corresponds to: allogeneic hematopoietic cell transplantation with graft depleted of TCRalphabeta T cells and CD19 B cells.

The sequencing used PBMCs, collected before TCRalphabeta/CD19-depleted stem cell transplant. The receptor source for this set is a boy younger than two with Wiskott-Aldrich syndrome, due to receive a stem cell transplant.

The chain couples TRBV5-1 to TRBJ2-4; 8 bases match TRBD1. The CDR3 is 15 amino acids. Germline V gene data show CDR1 as SGHRS and CDR2 as YFSETQ. Trimming cost V 0 bases and J 7 bases; bases outside gene matches: 6. The CDR3 DNA reads TGCGCCAGCAGCTTGGGACAGGGGACTTCCAACATTCAGTACTTC. As protein: CASSLGQGTSNIQYF.

This chain uses TRBV7-7 with TRBJ2-5; unclear D gene. Trimming cost V 1 base and J 2 bases, with 8 bases left between them. Germline V CDR1 and CDR2: SSHAT, FNYEAQ (reference sequence). The CDR3 contains 14 residues. Written as DNA, the CDR3 is TGTGCCAGCAGCTTAGGTCGCGTACAAGAGACCCAGTACTTC. This encodes CASSLGRVQETQYF.

V is TRBV12-3 or TRBV12-4 and J is TRBJ2-7; a possible D gene is TRBD2 (6 bases). Trimming stripped 7 bases from V and 2 bases from J, with 18 bases between. The CDR3 sequence is 15 residues long. CDR3 loop: CASTSSSSAAYEQYF. In DNA form, the CDR3 reads TGTGCCAGCACCTCTTCCTCTAGCGCGGCCTACGAGCAGTACTTC.

This clonotype was seen a few times. This chain connects TRBV29-1 to TRBJ1-1, with D possibly matching TRBD1 (5 bases). CDR1 is SQVTM and CDR2 is ANQGSEA in the germline V gene. The CDR3 loop spans 12 amino acids. The V end lost 6 bases, the J end lost 1 base, and 9 bases lay between the germline ends. CDR3 residues: CSVGDRNTEAFF. The DNA of the CDR3 is TGCAGCGTGGGGGACCGGAACACTGAAGCTTTCTTT.

This clonotype has more than one count but fewer than ten. The gene calls are TRBV20-1 and TRBJ2-7, with D possibly matching TRBD1 (6 bases). Germline-derived CDR1 and CDR2 are DFQATT and SNEGSKA (reference sequence). V gave up 3 bases and J gave up 3 bases, with 12 bases separating them. The CDR3 is 13 residues long. CDR3 amino acids: CSASGQGIYEQYF. The DNA of the CDR3 is TGCAGTGCTAGCGGGCAGGGGATCTACGAGCAGTACTTC.

This clonotype was seen only a few times. This chain joins TRBV5-1 and TRBJ2-5; 14 bases match TRBD2. Germline CDR1 reads SGHRS; CDR2 reads YFSETQ. CDR3 size: 16 residues. Unmatched junction bases numbered 5, after V lost 3 bases and J lost 4 bases. CDR3 in DNA: TGCGCCAGCAGCTCCGGACTAGCGGGAGGATCAGAGACCCAGTACTTC. Amino acid sequence: CASSSGLAGGSETQYF.

At least ten counts were recorded for this clonotype. This sequence joins TRBV12-3 or TRBV12-4 and TRBJ1-1, with a possible D match to TRBD1 (5 bases). CDR3 length equals 13 residues. Between the trimmed V and J ends, which lost 1 base and 4 bases, there was a span of 7 bases. CDR3 DNA: TGTGCCAGCAGTTTAGGGGGGAGCACTGAAGCTTTCTTT. Protein: CASSLGGSTEAFF.

The chain recombines TRBV10-3 with TRBJ1-1, with D possibly TRBD1 on 5 matching bases. The V gene lost 6 bases and the J gene lost 5 bases, with 16 bases spanning the gap. Germline CDR1 and CDR2: ENHRY and SYGVKD. There are 14 residues in the CDR3. The CDR3 DNA follows: TGTGCCATCAGGGACTTCAGGGCGAGGACTGAAGCTTTCTTT. This gives the protein CAIRDFRARTEAFF.

The chain has TRBV7-2 and TRBJ2-1; 10 nucleotides match TRBD2. Germline V gene sequence: CDR1 SGHTA, CDR2 FQGNSA. The CDR3 runs 17 residues. The junction had 13 bases not matched to a gene; V was cut back by 4 bases and J by 7 bases. CDR3 region: CASSWASGRGTGNEQFF. In DNA form, the CDR3 reads TGTGCCAGCAGCTGGGCTAGCGGGAGAGGAACAGGGAATGAGCAGTTCTTC.

Only a few counts were recorded for this clonotype. The J gene is TRBJ2-2, the V gene TRBV15; D is uncertain. Trimming left V 0 bases short and J 0 bases short, with 2 bases between. Germline-derived CDR1 and CDR2 are LNHNV and YYDKDF (reference sequence). This CDR3 is built from 14 residues. CDR3 nucleotide sequence: TGTGCCACCAGCAGAGAGTCGAACACCGGGGAGCTGTTTTTT. It specifies CATSRESNTGELFF.

The chain's CDR3 is CASSLFLLTHNEQFF. CDR3 DNA: TGTGCCAGCAGTTTATTTTTACTAACCCACAATGAGCAGTTCTTC. V is TRBV27 and J is TRBJ2-1; D call uncertain. The CDR3 consists of 15 residues. CDR1 is MNHEY and CDR2 is SMNVEV in the germline V gene (reference sequence). Deletions cut 1 base from V and 5 bases from J, with 12 bases between.

The CDR3 protein is CASSLARLAYTYNEQFF. In nucleotides, the CDR3 is TGCGCCAGCAGCTTGGCCCGACTAGCCTATACCTACAATGAGCAGTTCTTC. The V gene is TRBV5-1, the J gene TRBJ2-1; 7 bases match TRBD2. The CDR3 runs 17 residues. The trim removed 0 bases at V and 2 bases at J, leaving 8 bases unmatched. Per the germline V gene, CDR1 is SGHRS and CDR2 is YFSETQ.

This clonotype was counted only a few times. The V call is TRBV5-1, the J call TRBJ2-7; 7 bases agree with TRBD2. V shed 4 bases and J 5 bases; nucleotides not matched to a gene: 9. CDR3 length: 14 amino acids. Germline CDR1 is SGHRS and CDR2 is YFSETQ. For the CDR3, the DNA is TGCGCCAGCAGCACGGGGGGAATCGGGGACGAGCAGTACTTC. It translates to CASSTGGIGDEQYF.